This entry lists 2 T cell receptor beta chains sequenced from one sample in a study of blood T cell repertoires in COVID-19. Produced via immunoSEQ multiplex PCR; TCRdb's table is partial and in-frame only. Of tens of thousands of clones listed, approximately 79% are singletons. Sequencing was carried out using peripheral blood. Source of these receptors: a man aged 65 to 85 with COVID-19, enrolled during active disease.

DNA for the CDR3: TGTGCCAGCAGTGTAGACAGTCCGGTTCAGCCCCAGCATTTT. Its translation is CASSVDSPVQPQHF. V gene TRBV7-9 combines with J gene TRBJ1-5; a weak D match, TRBD1 (5 bases). The germline CDR1 and CDR2 sequences are SEHNR and FQNEAQ (reference sequence). The CDR3 consists of 14 residues. Trimming took off 6 bases at V and 6 bases at J, with 15 bases between the two ends.

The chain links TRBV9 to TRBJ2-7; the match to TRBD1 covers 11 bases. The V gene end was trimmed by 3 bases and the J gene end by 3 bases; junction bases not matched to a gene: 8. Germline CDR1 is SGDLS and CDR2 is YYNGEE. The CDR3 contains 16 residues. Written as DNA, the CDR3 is TGTGCCAGCAGCGCCAGACCGGGACAGGGGGTCTACGAGCAGTACTTC. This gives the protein CASSARPGQGVYEQYF. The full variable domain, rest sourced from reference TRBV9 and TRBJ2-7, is DSGVTQTPKHLITATGQRVTLRCSPRSGDLSVYWYQQSLDQGLQFLIQYYNGEERAKGNILERFSAQQFPDLHSELNLSSLELGDSALYFCASSARPGQGVYEQYFGPGTRLTVT.